This is a list of T cell receptor beta chains from one sample in a study of blood T cells in healthy people across ages. From the 5' RACE reads, TCRdb called clonotypes with MiXCR, one entry per CDR3 protein. The sample records about 830,000 distinct CDR3 sequences, about 62% being singletons. The sequencing sample was made of blood. Receptor source: a man aged 25 to 45 in good health. The CDR3 runs from the conserved cysteine through the conserved F or W.

V gene,J gene,CDR3 protein
TRBV27,TRBJ2-3,CASSLSSGGWDTQYF
TRBV20-1,TRBJ1-2,CSAAPHGYTF
TRBV3-1,TRBJ1-2,CASSQRVGAEGYTF
TRBV6-6,TRBJ2-1,CASSEGLVRYDEQFF
TRBV27,TRBJ2-1,CASTAFLVDREGEQFF
TRBV7-9,TRBJ2-4,CASSLWNREKNIQYF
TRBV20-1,TRBJ2-3,CSARSARPGTDTQYF
TRBV29-1,TRBJ2-1,CSAGRGGVKGGEQFF
TRBV4-3,TRBJ2-1,CASSLMGYNEQFF
TRBV20-1,TRBJ2-3,CSARGELTPTDTQYF
TRBV5-1,TRBJ1-2,CASSPYGGQYGYTF
TRBV4-3,TRBJ1-2,CASSQVPVWGEGYTF
TRBV12-3/TRBV12-4,TRBJ1-4,CASSPGGLQEKLFF
TRBV7-2,TRBJ2-1,CASSLSSGGEQFF
TRBV5-1,TRBJ2-1,CASSRTSGGPEQFF
TRBV20-1,TRBJ2-5,CSATDETQYF
TRBV12-3/TRBV12-4,TRBJ2-2,CASTLTSGELFF
TRBV5-6,TRBJ2-1,CASSAGTGQYYNEQFF
TRBV10-3,TRBJ1-1,CAISYDTNTEAFF
TRBV2,.,CASRRGISEQYF
TRBV20-1,TRBJ2-5,CSAIKGTSQETQYF
TRBV9,.,CASSEQWVDDEQYF
TRBV10-3,TRBJ1-2,CATQDRNYGYTF
TRBV29-1,TRBJ1-4,CSVFDRETNEKLFF
TRBV7-2,TRBJ2-1,CASSTPEGSNEQFF
TRBV2,TRBJ2-7,CASGGLTGSYEQYF
TRBV9,TRBJ2-4,CASSVDPGPGAKNIQYF
TRBV6-2/TRBV6-3,TRBJ2-4,CASRRAGDIAKNIQYF
TRBV5-1,TRBJ2-7,CASSLAFNRDSRNEQYF
TRBV7-8,.,CASSPPGQGFEQYF
TRBV20-1,TRBJ2-3,CTLAGASSKDTQYF
TRBV7-2,TRBJ2-3,CASSLGLALDTQYF
TRBV4-2,TRBJ2-3,CASSQDEVGVAGPKQYF
TRBV27,TRBJ1-2,CASSLYSVPANYGYTF
TRBV29-1,TRBJ1-2,CSANRDGYTF
TRBV7-6,TRBJ2-3,CASSVNLAGGNTDTQYF
TRBV5-1,TRBJ2-7,CASLGQGSSYEQYF
TRBV29-1,TRBJ1-4,CSVEGTEENEKLFF
TRBV6-5,TRBJ2-1,CASSYVRGGEQFF
TRBV9,.,CASSSQGGYEQYF
TRBV20-1,TRBJ2-7,CSAETSGGTEQYF
TRBV9,TRBJ2-3,CASSRAIGGTQYF
TRBV28,TRBJ2-4,CASSQLAGLSGEQYF
TRBV7-2,TRBJ2-5,CASSFHGLAGALGGTQYF